The present entry profiles one T cell receptor beta chain with its context. The CDR3 is made up of 13 amino acids. Germline V gene data show CDR1 as SGHKS and CDR2 as YYEKEE (reference sequence). The germline V and J ends were trimmed by 0 bases and 6 bases, with 7 bases remaining between them. Indicated time point: newly diagnosed GD, antithyroid drugs for less than 3 months. Construction of the TCR library relied on RNA isolated from PBMCs. It was by American Thyroid Association guidelines that Graves' disease was diagnosed. An endocrinology unit in Xi'an, China, supplied the patients. Libraries of TCR beta came from iRepertoire HTBI primers plus Arm-PCR of CDR3 regions. From the multiplex PCR reads, TCRdb called clonotypes with MiXCR, one entry per CDR3 protein. The data show about 420,000 distinct CDR3 sequences, roughly 15% seen once. This sample stems from a study of regulatory T cells in long-lasting Graves disease.

Another study also made use of these data, one on T cells in Graves' hyperthyroidism and ophthalmopathy. This second report adds: Prediction of ophthalmopathy progression came a median roughly 6.7 months pre-onset.

The chain has TRBV5-5 and TRBJ2-1; no firm D call. The sequencing used peripheral blood mononuclear cells (PBMCs), collected at new diagnosis, from a patient treated with antithyroid drugs. This receptor was taken from a woman younger than 30 with Graves disease. For the CDR3, the DNA is TGTGCCAGCAGCTTGGAGAGAGGCAATGAGCAGTTCTTC. Translation: CASSLERGNEQFF.